The present TCR beta chain was sequenced within a study of blood T cell repertoires in COVID-19. The wider study: The United States, Italy and Spain provided the acute and convalescent COVID-19 samples.

This clone appeared a single time. The germline V gene has CDR1 KGHSH and CDR2 LQKENI. The ends were cut back, 3 bases at V and 4 bases at J, with 9 bases in the middle. The CDR3 runs 13 residues. The table came from immunoSEQ multiplex PCR; TCRdb's copy has only in-frame clones and leaves some out. The repertoire has about 370,000 clones, more than 80% of them found once; the top ten carry about 1%. Membership in each cohort depended on participant-reported clinical history. Symptom resolution, clearance, or two negative PCRs marked donors in Cohort 3 as recovered. Sequences were obtained from PBMCs or T cells enriched from blood (not recorded which). V usage is TRBV18 and J usage is TRBJ1-2, with D perhaps matching TRBD1 (6 bases). This clonotype was obtained from a man younger than 35 who had recovered from COVID-19. The CDR3 nucleotides are TGTGCCAGCTCACCCGGGACAATCTATGGCTACACCTTC. The encoded protein is CASSPGTIYGYTF.